These 2 T cell receptor beta chains originate from one sample sequenced in a study of cytomegalovirus exposure and HLA in healthy donors (dated by TCRdb to the late 2010s). The library was obtained by the immunoSEQ multiplex PCR assay. Imported from immuneACCESS, the table was reduced by TCRdb to in-frame sequences with V and J called. These copies leave out some clones; in studies compared against another copy, an unresolved V gene accounts for under half, and the cause of the remainder is not known. Within this sample are about 130,000 clones, with 82% of them counted one time only. The top ten clones comprise roughly 29% of the sample. The sequenced sample consisted of PBMCs. The receptors were sampled from a man aged 30 to 39 in good health and CMV-seropositive.

This clone was detected ten times or more. The rearrangement uses TRBV5-3 and TRBJ1-1; no definite D call. TRBV5-3 is recorded as an ORF, its role being uncertain. Trimming pared 9 bases from V and 1 base from J, leaving 13 bases between. The CDR3 totals 13 residues. The DNA for the CDR3 is TGTGCCACCGTTGGAGAGGGGAACACTGAAGCTTTCTTT. Translation gives CATVGEGNTEAFF.

This clone has a single count. The rearrangement joins TRBV6-1 to TRBJ2-7, with 8 bases fitting TRBD1. Per the germline V gene, CDR1 is MNHNS and CDR2 is SASEGT. The V gene end was trimmed by 0 bases and the J gene end by 3 bases; junction bases not matched to a gene: 4. CDR3 length equals 15 residues. As DNA, the CDR3 is TGTGCCAGCAGTGAAGCTACCGGACAGGGCTACGAGCAGTACTTC. Protein: CASSEATGQGYEQYF.